These 4 T cell receptor beta chains came from one sample sequenced in a study of blood T cell repertoires in COVID-19. The assay was immunoSEQ multiplex PCR, and TCRdb's table has in-frame clones only and misses some. The data hold roughly 210,000 clones, with around 86% observed a single time. Material: PBMCs or T cells enriched from blood (not recorded which). The receptors originated from a man aged 25 to 40 in a cohort exposed to, infected with or recovered from COVID-19 (not recorded which).

This rearrangement joins TRBV6-4 to TRBJ1-5, with a weak D call TRBD1 (6 bases). The CDR3 consists of 14 residues. V dropped 3 bases and J dropped 7 bases, with 13 bases sitting between them. Per germline, CDR1 MRHNA and CDR2 SNTAGT. The CDR3 DNA follows: TGTGCCAGCAGTGAGGGGGGGCACGGCCAGCCCCAGCATTTT. It is translated as CASSEGGHGQPQHF.

This chain joins TRBV9 and TRBJ1-2, with TRBD1 matching over 8 bases. J gave up 10 bases and V 0 bases, and 5 bases lay outside the gene matches. CDR3 length: 13 residues. Germline CDR1 is SGDLS and CDR2 is YYNGEE. The CDR3 is CASSVDDRGDYTF. The CDR3 DNA reads as TGTGCCAGCAGCGTAGATGACAGGGGAGACTACACCTTC.

The chain carries TRBV15 and TRBJ2-3, with 8 bases fitting TRBD1. Germline CDR1 reads LNHNV; CDR2 reads YYDKDF (reference sequence). The CDR3 runs to 15 residues. V lost 5 bases and J lost 1; bases outside the gene matches: 5. The CDR3 nucleotides are TGTGCCACCAGCGACGGACAGGGAGGCACAGATACGCAGTATTTT. This sequence encodes CATSDGQGGTDTQYF.

This clone was recorded a few times. V usage is TRBV11-1 and J usage is TRBJ1-1; the match to TRBD1 covers 8 bases. CDR3 size: 15 residues. Looked up from germline, CDR1 is SGHAT and CDR2 is FQDESV (reference sequence). The V segment lost 3 bases and the J segment 1 base; nucleotides outside the gene matches: 4. The CDR3 DNA follows: TGTGCCAGCAGCTTCCTAGACAGGGGGAACACTGAAGCTTTCTTT. This codes for CASSFLDRGNTEAFF.